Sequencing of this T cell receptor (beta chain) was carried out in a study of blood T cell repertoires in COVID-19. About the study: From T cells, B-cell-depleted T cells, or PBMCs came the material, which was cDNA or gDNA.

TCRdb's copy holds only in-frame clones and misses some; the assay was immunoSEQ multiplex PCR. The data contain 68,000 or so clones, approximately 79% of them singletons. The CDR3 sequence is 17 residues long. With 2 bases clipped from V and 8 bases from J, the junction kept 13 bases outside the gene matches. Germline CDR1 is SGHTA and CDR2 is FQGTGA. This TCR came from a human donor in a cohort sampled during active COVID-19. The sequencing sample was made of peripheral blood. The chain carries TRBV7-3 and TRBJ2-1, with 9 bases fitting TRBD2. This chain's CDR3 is CASSLVRGAGGPHEQFF. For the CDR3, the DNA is TGTGCCAGCAGCTTAGTCCGGGGCGCGGGAGGGCCCCATGAGCAGTTCTTC.